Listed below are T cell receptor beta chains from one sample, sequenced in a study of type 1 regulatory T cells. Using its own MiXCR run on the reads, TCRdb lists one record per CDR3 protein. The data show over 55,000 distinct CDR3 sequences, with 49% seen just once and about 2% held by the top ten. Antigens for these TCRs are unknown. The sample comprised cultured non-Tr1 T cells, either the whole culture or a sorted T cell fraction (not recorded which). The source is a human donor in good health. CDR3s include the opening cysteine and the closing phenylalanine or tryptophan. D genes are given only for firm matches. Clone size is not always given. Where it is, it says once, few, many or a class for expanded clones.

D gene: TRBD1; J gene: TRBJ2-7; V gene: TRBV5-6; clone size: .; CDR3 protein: CASSPTGTDVTYEQYF; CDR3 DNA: TGTGCCAGCAGCCCGACAGGGACAGATGTAACCTACGAGCAGTACTTC
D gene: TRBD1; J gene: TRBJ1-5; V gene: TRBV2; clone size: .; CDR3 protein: CASRPGQVSNQPQHF; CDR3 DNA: TGTGCCAGCAGACCGGGACAGGTTAGCAATCAGCCCCAGCATTTT
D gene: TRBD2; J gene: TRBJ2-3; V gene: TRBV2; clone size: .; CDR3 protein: CASSKRGATDTQYF; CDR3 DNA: TGTGCCAGCAGCAAGCGGGGGGCCACAGATACGCAGTATTTT
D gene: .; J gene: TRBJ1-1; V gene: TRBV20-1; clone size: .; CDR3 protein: CSARDRVSGNTEAFF; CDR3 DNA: TGCAGTGCTAGAGATAGGGTGAGTGGGAACACTGAAGCTTTCTTT
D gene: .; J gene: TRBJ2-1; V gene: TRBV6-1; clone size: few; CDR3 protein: CASTIILATHEQFF; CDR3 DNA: TGTGCCAGCACCATAATTCTAGCGACGCATGAGCAGTTCTTC
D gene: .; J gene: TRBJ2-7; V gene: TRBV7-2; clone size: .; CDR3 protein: CASSPSGNEQYF; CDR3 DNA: TGTGCCAGCAGCCCGTCAGGGAACGAGCAGTACTTC
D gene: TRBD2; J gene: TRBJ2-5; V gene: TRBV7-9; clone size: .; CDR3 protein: CASVAGRQETQYF; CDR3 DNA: TGTGCCAGCGTAGCGGGGCGTCAAGAGACCCAGTACTTC
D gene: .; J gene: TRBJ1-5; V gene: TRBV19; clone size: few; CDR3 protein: CASSIVSAGSQPQHF; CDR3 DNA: TGTGCCAGTAGTATTGTGTCGGCAGGGTCTCAGCCCCAGCATTTT
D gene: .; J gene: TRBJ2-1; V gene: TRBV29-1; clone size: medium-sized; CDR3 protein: CSVEGFAGASYNEQFF; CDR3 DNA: TGCAGCGTTGAAGGTTTTGCGGGGGCTTCATACAATGAGCAGTTCTTC
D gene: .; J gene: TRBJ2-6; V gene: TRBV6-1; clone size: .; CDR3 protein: CASGRTGRLNSGANVLTF; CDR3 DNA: TGTGCCAGCGGGCGTACGGGACGTCTGAACTCTGGGGCCAACGTCCTGACTTTC
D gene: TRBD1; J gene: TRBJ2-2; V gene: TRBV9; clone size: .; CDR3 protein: CASSITTGATGELFF; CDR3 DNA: TGTGCCAGCAGCATTACCACAGGGGCAACCGGGGAGCTGTTTTTT
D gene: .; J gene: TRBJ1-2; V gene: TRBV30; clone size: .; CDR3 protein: CASDRDTSNYGYTF; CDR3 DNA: TGTGCCTCGGACCGGGACACCTCTAACTATGGCTACACCTTC
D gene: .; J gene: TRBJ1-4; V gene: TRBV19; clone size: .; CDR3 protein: CASSADSLGDEKLFF; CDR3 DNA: TGTGCCAGTAGTGCGGACAGTCTTGGGGATGAAAAACTGTTTTTT
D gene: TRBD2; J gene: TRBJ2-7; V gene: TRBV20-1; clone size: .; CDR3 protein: CSARILGLAGASDYEQYF; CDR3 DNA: TGCAGTGCTAGAATTTTGGGACTAGCGGGGGCTAGTGACTACGAGCAGTACTTC
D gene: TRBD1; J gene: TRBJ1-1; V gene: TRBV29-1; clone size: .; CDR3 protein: CSVDRPMTGGAFF; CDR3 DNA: TGCAGCGTTGACAGGCCCATGACAGGGGGGGCTTTCTTT
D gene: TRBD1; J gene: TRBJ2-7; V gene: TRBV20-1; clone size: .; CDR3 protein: CSAEPQDRDYEQYF; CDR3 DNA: TGCAGTGCCGAACCCCAGGACAGGGACTACGAGCAGTACTTC
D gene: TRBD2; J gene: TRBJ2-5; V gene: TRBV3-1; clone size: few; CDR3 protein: CASTYSGGQETQYF; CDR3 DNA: TGTGCCAGCACCTATAGCGGGGGACAAGAGACCCAGTACTTC
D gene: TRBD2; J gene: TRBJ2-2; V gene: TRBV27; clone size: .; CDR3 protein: CASSLGEGRNTGELFF; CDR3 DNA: TGTGCCAGCAGTTTAGGGGAGGGCCGAAACACCGGGGAGCTGTTTTTT
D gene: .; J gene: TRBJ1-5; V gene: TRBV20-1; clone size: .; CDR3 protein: CSARASSNQPQHF; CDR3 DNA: TGCAGTGCTAGAGCCAGTAGCAATCAGCCCCAGCATTTT
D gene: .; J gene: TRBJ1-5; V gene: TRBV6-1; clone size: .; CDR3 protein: CASSERVWYSNQPQHF; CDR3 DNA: TGTGCCAGCAGTGAAAGGGTCTGGTATAGCAATCAGCCCCAGCATTTT
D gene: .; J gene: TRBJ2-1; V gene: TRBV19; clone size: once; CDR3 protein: CASSITTYGNEQFF; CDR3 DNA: TGTGCCAGTAGTATCACAACGTACGGCAATGAGCAGTTCTTC
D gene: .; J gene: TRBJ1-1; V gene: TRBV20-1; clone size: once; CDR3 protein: CSARAPTGTRYGRAEAFF; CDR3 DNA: TGCAGTGCTAGAGCGCCAACCGGGACACGATACGGTCGCGCTGAAGCTTTCTTT
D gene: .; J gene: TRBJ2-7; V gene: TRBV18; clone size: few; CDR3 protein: CASSRTGPDDEQYF; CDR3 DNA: TGTGCCAGCTCACGCACAGGGCCTGATGACGAGCAGTACTTC
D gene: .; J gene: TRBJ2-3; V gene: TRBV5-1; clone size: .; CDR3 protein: CASSLRGATDTQYF; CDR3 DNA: TGCGCCAGCAGCCTTAGGGGGGCGACAGATACGCAGTATTTT
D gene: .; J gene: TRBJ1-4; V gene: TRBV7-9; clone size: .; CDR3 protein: CASSSQGHNEKLFF; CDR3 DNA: TGTGCCAGCAGCTCACAGGGTCATAATGAAAAACTGTTTTTT
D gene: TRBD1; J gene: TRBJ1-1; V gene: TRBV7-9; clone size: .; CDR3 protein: CASSTQGGTEAFF; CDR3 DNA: TGTGCCAGCAGCACACAGGGGGGCACTGAAGCTTTCTTT